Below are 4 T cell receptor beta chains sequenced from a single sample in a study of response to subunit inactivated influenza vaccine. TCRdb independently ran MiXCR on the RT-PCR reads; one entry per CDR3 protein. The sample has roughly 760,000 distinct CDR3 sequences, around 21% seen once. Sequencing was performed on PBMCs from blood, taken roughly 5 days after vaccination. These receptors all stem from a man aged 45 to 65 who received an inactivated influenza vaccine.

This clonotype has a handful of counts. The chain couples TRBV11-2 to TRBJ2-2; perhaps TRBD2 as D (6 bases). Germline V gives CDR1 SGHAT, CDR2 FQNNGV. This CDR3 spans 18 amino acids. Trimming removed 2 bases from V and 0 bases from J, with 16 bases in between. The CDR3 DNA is TGTGCCAGCAGCTTATATTTGGTCGGGAGAGCGAACACCGGGGAGCTGTTTTTT. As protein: CASSLYLVGRANTGELFF.

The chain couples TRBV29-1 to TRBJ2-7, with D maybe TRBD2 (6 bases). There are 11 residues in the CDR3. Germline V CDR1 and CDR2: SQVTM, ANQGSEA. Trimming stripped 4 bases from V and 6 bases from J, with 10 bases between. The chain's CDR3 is CSVGRAGEQYF. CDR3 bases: TGCAGCGTTGGGAGGGCGGGCGAGCAGTACTTC.

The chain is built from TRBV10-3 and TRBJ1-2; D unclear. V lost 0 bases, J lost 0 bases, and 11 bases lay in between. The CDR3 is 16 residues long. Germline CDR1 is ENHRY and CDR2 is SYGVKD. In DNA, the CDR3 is TGTGCCATCAGTGAGTCGAGTACCAGCCCTAACTATGGCTACACCTTC. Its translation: CAISESSTSPNYGYTF.

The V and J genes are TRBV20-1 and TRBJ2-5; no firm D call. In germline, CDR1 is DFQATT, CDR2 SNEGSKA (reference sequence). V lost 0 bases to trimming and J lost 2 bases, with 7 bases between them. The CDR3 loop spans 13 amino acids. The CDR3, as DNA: TGCAGTGCTAGAGATTTCAGACAAGAGACCCAGTACTTC. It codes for CSARDFRQETQYF.